The present TCR beta chain was sequenced within a study of cytomegalovirus exposure and HLA in healthy donors. From germline, CDR1 is KGHSH and CDR2 LQKENI. This CDR3 contains 16 residues. Trimming pared 3 bases from V and 9 bases from J, leaving 21 bases between. The primer mix had 60 Vbeta and 13 Jbeta primers. Only in-frame clones appear in the TCRdb table, and some are missing; sequencing was by immunoSEQ multiplex PCR. This sample lists more than 95,000 clones; its ten largest clones have 2.5% to 3%. The specimen sequenced was PBMCs. The chain links TRBV18 to TRBJ2-1; D is possibly TRBD1 (6 bases). The receptor comes from a man younger than 40 in good health and CMV-seronegative. The CDR3 DNA follows: TGTGCCAGCTCACCTAGACCGGGACAAGCCAGTGGTGAGCAGTTCTTC. Protein: CASSPRPGQASGEQFF.